This entry lists 4 T cell receptor beta chains sequenced from one sample in a study of blood T cells in healthy people across ages. A second 7 to 11 cycle PCR used barcoded and J-beta primers. TCRdb independently ran MiXCR on the 5' RACE reads; one entry per CDR3 protein. The table has about 730,000 distinct CDR3 sequences, roughly 47% seen once. The sample was blood. Receptor source: a woman aged 55-75 years in good health.

This clonotype was picked up one time. This sequence joins TRBV7-2 and TRBJ1-1; D is unclear. V dropped 2 bases and J dropped 4 bases, with 11 bases sitting between them. Germline V gene sequence: CDR1 SGHTA, CDR2 FQGNSA. The CDR3 runs to 14 residues. The chain's CDR3 is CASSLTGSSTEAFF. The CDR3 bases are TGTGCCAGCAGCTTAACGGGGTCCAGCACTGAAGCTTTCTTT.

This clonotype occurred many times. This chain joins TRBV20-1 and TRBJ1-1; D gene ambiguous. Trimming stripped 1 base from V and 10 bases from J, with 7 bases between. The length of the CDR3 is 10 residues. Germline CDR1 and CDR2: DFQATT and SNEGSKA (reference sequence). As DNA, the CDR3 is TGCAGTGCTAGAGGAGAGGGAGCTTTCTTT. Its translation is CSARGEGAFF.

J is TRBJ2-7 and V is TRBV21-1; the table names TRBD1, a call not compared with the DNA. TRBV21-1 is a known pseudogene. This CDR3 region has 13 residues. CDR3: CASSKDRGDEQYF. DNA of the CDR3: TGTGCCAGCAGCAAAGACAGGGGTGACGAGCAGTACTTC.

The J gene is TRBJ2-5, the V gene TRBV18; TRBD2 is a possible D gene (5 bases). V gave up 3 bases and J gave up 5 bases, with 10 bases separating them. This CDR3 is 13 amino acids long. Germline V gene data show CDR1 as KGHSH and CDR2 as LQKENI. The CDR3 coding sequence is TGTGCCAGCTCACCGGTAGTAGCGGAGACCCAGTACTTC. It codes for CASSPVVAETQYF.